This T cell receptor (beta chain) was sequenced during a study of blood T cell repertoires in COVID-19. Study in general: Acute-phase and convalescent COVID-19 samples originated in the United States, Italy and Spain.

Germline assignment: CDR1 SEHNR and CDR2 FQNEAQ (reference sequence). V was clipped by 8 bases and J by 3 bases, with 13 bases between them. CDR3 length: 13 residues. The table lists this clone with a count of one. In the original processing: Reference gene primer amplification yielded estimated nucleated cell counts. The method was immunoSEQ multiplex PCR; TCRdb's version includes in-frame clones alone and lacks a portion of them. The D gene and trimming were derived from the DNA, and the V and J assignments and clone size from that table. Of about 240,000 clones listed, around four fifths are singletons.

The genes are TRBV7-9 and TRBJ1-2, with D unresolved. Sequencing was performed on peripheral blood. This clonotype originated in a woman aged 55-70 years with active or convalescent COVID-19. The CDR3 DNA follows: TGTGCCAGCGGGGTCAAGGACTACTATGGCTACACCTTC. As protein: CASGVKDYYGYTF.